Each of the 9 T cell receptor beta chains below was sequenced from the same sample in a study of neurological immune-mediated disorders. One entry per CDR3 protein results from TCRdb running MiXCR on the 5' RACE reads. Here the sample spans tens of thousands of distinct CDR3 sequences, roughly 14% being singletons. The source material was PBMCs. These receptors were collected from a woman between 50 and 59 years old with HTLV-1-associated myelopathy (HAM/TSP).

This clonotype was observed many times. In DNA form, the CDR3 reads TGTGCCAGCAGTTCTCCGGGACAGGGTTACGGCTACACCTTC. Translating it yields CASSSPGQGYGYTF. This chain connects TRBV27 to TRBJ1-2, with 9 bases lining up with TRBD1. This CDR3 has 14 amino acids. V lost 4 bases to trimming and J lost 8 bases; unmatched junction nucleotides: 8. Germline CDR1 and CDR2: MNHEY and SMNVEV (reference sequence).

This clonotype showed up many times. The chain has TRBV6-2 or TRBV6-3 and TRBJ2-7; 7 bases are shared with TRBD1. With V trimmed by 2 bases and J by 5 bases, 9 bases remained unmatched. CDR3 size: 15 residues. Germline loops: CDR1 MNHEY, CDR2 SVGEGT. CDR3 region: CASSYTDRRSDEQYF. CDR3 in DNA: TGTGCCAGCAGTTACACGGACAGGCGTTCCGACGAGCAGTACTTC.

This clonotype occurred many times. One end of the junction fails to match germline, which may point to a read error. The chain links TRBV7-7 to TRBJ2-2; 7 bases are shared with TRBD1. The CDR3 consists of 14 residues. Germline V gives CDR1 SSHAT, CDR2 FNYEAQ (reference sequence). The CDR3 DNA reads TGTGCTAGCAGCTTAGTACAGGGGACCGGGGAGCTGTTTTTT. This codes for CASSLVQGTGELFF.

At least ten counts were recorded for this clonotype. CDR3 sequence reads: CASSLRTGRSGNTIYF. CDR3 in DNA: TGTGCCAGCAGCCTCCGGACAGGGAGGTCTGGAAACACCATATATTTT. The chain has TRBV5-6 and TRBJ1-3; 8 nucleotides align to TRBD1. This CDR3 comprises 16 residues. Looked up from germline, CDR1 is SGHDT and CDR2 is YYEEEE. V lost 4 bases to trimming and J lost 1 base; unmatched junction nucleotides: 7.

Many counts were recorded for this clonotype. The genes are TRBV7-2 and TRBJ1-1, with a possible D match to TRBD1 (5 bases). Trimming shortened V by 1 base and J by 2 bases, and 8 bases separated the two germline ends. This CDR3 has 14 amino acids. Germline CDR1 SGHTA, CDR2 FQGNSA. The CDR3 bases are TGTGCCAGCAGCTTAGGACAGACTAACACTGAAGCTTTCTTT. It yields the protein CASSLGQTNTEAFF.

This clonotype was detected many times. V gene TRBV6-5 combines with J gene TRBJ2-4, with a tentative D call TRBD1 (6 bases). CDR3 length: 18 amino acids. CDR1 is MNHEY, CDR2 SVGAGI, per germline. Trimming stripped 5 bases from V and 0 bases from J, with 20 bases between. CDR3 loop: CASSKSGTPSLAKNIQYF. The CDR3 region has the DNA TGTGCCAGCAGTAAATCCGGGACACCCAGCTTAGCCAAAAACATTCAGTACTTC.

This clonotype occurred many times. It may be a read error: a sequence one base away is much more abundant. The rearrangement links TRBV18 to TRBJ1-2; no definite D call. The CDR3 totals 13 residues. CDR1 is KGHSH, CDR2 LQKENI, per germline. The DNA for the CDR3 is TGTGCCAACTCACCATCTACGGGCTATGGCTACACCTTC. Translated: CANSPSTGYGYTF.

This clonotype came up many times. The rearrangement joins TRBV6-2 or TRBV6-3 to TRBJ2-3, with 12 bases that match TRBD2. Germline CDR1 reads MNHEY; CDR2 reads SVGEGT. There are 17 residues in the CDR3. Trimming took 1 base from V and 3 from J; bases not matched to a gene: 5. CDR3 DNA sequence: TGTGCCAGCAGTTACTACCGACTAGCGGGGGAGACAGATACGCAGTATTTT. This encodes CASSYYRLAGETDTQYF.

Ten or more counts support this clonotype. The rearrangement joins TRBV28 to TRBJ1-2; D remains unclear. This CDR3 is built from 13 residues. Trimming left V 2 bases short and J 4 bases short, with 8 bases between. Germline CDR1 MDHEN, CDR2 SYDVKM. The CDR3: CASSLRRGYGYTF. The CDR3 DNA is TGTGCCAGCAGTTTACGGCGGGGCTATGGCTACACCTTC.